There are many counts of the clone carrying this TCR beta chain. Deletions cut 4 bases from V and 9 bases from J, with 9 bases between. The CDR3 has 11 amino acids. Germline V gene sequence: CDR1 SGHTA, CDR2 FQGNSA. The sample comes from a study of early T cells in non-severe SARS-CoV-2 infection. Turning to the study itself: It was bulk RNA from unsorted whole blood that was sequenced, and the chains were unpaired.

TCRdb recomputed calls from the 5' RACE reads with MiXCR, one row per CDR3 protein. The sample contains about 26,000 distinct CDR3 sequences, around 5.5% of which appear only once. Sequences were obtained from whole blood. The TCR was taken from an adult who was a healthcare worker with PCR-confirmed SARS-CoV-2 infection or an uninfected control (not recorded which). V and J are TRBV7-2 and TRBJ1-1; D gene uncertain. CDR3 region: CASSSGRQAFF. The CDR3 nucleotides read TGTGCCAGCAGCTCCGGTCGACAAGCTTTCTTT.